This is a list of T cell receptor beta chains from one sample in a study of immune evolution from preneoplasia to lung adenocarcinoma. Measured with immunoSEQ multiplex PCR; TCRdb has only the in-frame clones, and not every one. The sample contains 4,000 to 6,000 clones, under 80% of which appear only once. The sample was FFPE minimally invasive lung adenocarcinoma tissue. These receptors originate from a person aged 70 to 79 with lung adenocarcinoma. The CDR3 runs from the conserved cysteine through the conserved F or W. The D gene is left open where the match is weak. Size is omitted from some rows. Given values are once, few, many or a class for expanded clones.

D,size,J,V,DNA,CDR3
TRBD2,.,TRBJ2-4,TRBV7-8,TGTGCCAGCAGCTTAGTCGGTGTGGCGGGAGAGAGCATTCAGTACTTC,CASSLVGVAGESIQYF
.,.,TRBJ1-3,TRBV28,TGTGCCAGCAGTCGACCGATCTCTGGAAACACCATATATTTT,CASSRPISGNTIYF
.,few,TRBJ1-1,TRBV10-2,TGCGCCAGCAGTGCCGCCCCCGGGGGAGAAACTTTCTTT,CASSAAPGGETFF
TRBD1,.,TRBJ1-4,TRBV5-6,TGTGCCAGCAGCTTGCGAAACAGGGGTAATGAAAAACTGTTTTTT,CASSLRNRGNEKLFF
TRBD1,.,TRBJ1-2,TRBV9,TGTGCCAGCAGCGCAACACAGGGGGCGATCTATGGCTACACCTTC,CASSATQGAIYGYTF
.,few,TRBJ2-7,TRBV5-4,TGTGCCAGCAGCCTAGGCTACGGGGCGGCCTACGAGCAGTACTTC,CASSLGYGAAYEQYF
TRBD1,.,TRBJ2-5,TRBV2,TGTGCCAGCAGTGGACCTGGACAGGGGGCTGATTTCGAGACCCAGTACTTC,CASSGPGQGADFETQYF
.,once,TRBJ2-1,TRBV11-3,TGTGCCAGCCAGTGGCGGCTCAATGAGCAGTTCTTC,CASQWRLNEQFF
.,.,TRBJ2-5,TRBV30,TGTGCCTGGAGTGGACAGAAGCAAGAGACCCAGTACTTC,CAWSGQKQETQYF
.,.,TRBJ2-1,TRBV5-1,TGCGCCAGCAGCTTGAACTCCGGTGAGCAGTTCTTC,CASSLNSGEQFF
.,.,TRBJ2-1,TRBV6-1,TGTGCCAGCAATGGTCAGGGATTTAACTATGAGCAGTTCTTC,CASNGQGFNYEQFF
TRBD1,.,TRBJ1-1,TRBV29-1,TGCAGCGCATCGGGACAGGGGGGGACCTGGGCTGAAGCTTTCTTT,CSASGQGGTWAEAFF
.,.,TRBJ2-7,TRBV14,TGTGCCAGCAGCCAAGATCCGACCTACGAGCAGTACTTC,CASSQDPTYEQYF
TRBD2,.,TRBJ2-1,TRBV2,TGTGCCAGCAGTGAAGGACTAGCGGAGGGGAGGAATGAGCAGTTCTTC,CASSEGLAEGRNEQFF
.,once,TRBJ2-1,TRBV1,TGCACCAGCAGCCAAGATTCGGGGACTAACGGGAGGAACAATGAGCAGTTCTTC,CTSSQDSGTNGRNNEQFF
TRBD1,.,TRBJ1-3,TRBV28,TGTGCCAGCGGTACAGGGGGCGGTGGAAACACCATATATTTT,CASGTGGGGNTIYF
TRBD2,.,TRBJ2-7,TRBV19,TGTGCCAGTAGGGGGGCTAGCGGGAGTGGCGAGCAGTACTTC,CASRGASGSGEQYF
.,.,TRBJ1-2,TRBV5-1,TGCGCCAGCAGCTTAGACTCGGGCTATGGCTACACCTTC,CASSLDSGYGYTF
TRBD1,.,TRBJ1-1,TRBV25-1,TGTGCCAGCAGAGACAGGGGTTATCTCTCTGAAGCTTTCTTT,CASRDRGYLSEAFF
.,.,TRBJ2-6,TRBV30,TGTGCCTGGACGGTCGGGTCCGGGGCCAACGTCCTGACTTTC,CAWTVGSGANVLTF
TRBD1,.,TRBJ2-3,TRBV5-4,TGTGCCAGCACCCGAGAGACAGGGCTCACAGATACGCAGTATTTT,CASTRETGLTDTQYF
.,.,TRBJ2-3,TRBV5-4,TGTGCCAGCAGCCCGACCGGACTTCGCACAGATACGCAGTATTTT,CASSPTGLRTDTQYF
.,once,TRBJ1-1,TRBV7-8,TGTGCCAGCAACCACCCGTCTCGGGACAAGACCTTTATTTTT,CASNHPSRDKTFIF
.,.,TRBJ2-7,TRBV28,TGTGCCAGCAGTCCACGACGGGCCTACGAGCAGTACTTC,CASSPRRAYEQYF
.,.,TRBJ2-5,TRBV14,TGTGCCAGCAGCCAAAGATGGGGGGAGACCCAGTACTTC,CASSQRWGETQYF
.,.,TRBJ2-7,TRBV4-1,TGCGCCAGCAGCCAAGGGCAGGGGGGGACCTACGAGCAGTACTTC,CASSQGQGGTYEQYF
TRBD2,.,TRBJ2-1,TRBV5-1,TGCGCCAGCAGCGGGCCTCCTAGCGGAACGTACAATGAGCAGTTCTTC,CASSGPPSGTYNEQFF
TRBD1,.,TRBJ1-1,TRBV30,TGTGCCTGGAGTCGGACAGGGATCATGAACACTGAAGCTTTCTTT,CAWSRTGIMNTEAFF
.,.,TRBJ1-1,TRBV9,TGTGCCAGCAGCGTTTTATACCAAGTAGAAGGAGGGAGAACTGAAGCTTTCTTT,CASSVLYQVEGGRTEAFF